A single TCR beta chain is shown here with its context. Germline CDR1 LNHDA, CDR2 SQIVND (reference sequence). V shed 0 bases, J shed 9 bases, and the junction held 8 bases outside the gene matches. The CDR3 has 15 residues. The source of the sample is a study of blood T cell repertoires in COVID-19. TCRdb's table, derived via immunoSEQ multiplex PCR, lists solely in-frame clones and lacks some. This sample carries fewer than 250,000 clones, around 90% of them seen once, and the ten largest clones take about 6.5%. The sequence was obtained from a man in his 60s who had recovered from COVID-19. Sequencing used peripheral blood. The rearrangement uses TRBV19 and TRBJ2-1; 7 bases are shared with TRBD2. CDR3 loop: CASSIEWTGGSEQFF. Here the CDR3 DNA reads TGTGCCAGTAGTATAGAATGGACGGGAGGTAGTGAGCAGTTCTTC.